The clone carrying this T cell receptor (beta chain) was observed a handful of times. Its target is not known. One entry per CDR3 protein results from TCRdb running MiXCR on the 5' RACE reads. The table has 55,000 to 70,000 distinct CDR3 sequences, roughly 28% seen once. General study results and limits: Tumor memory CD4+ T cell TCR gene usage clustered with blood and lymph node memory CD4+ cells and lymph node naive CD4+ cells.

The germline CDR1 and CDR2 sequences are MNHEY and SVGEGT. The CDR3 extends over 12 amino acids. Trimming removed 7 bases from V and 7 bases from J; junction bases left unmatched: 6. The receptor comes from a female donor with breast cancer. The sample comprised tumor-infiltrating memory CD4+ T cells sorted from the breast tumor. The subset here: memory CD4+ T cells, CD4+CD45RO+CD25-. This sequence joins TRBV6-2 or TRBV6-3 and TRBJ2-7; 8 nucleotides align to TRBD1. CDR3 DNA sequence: TGTGCCAGCACCACAGGGGGTTTGGAGCAGTACTTC. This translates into CASTTGGLEQYF.